The following is a T cell receptor beta chain sequence with its context. Its antigen is currently unknown. This sample stems from a study of cytomegalovirus exposure and HLA in healthy donors. Overall study results and limits: In a later analysis, TCR beta V- and J-gene trimming showed a link to a missense DCLRE1C variant.

Primers: 60 Vbeta forward and 13 Jbeta reverse. Only in-frame clones appear in the TCRdb table, and some are missing; sequencing was by immunoSEQ multiplex PCR. The table records around 150,000 clones, about 76% of them present only once. The germline gives CDR1 SGHTA, CDR2 FQGNSA. V lost 1 base, J lost 9 bases, and 10 bases lay in between. This CDR3 has 13 amino acids. The V call is TRBV7-2, the J call TRBJ2-4; the D gene is possibly TRBD1 (5 bases). This clonotype was sampled from a human donor in good health. Sample: PBMCs. The CDR3 protein is CASSLGTRTIQYF. In nucleotides, the CDR3 is TGTGCCAGCAGCTTAGGGACACGGACCATTCAGTACTTC.